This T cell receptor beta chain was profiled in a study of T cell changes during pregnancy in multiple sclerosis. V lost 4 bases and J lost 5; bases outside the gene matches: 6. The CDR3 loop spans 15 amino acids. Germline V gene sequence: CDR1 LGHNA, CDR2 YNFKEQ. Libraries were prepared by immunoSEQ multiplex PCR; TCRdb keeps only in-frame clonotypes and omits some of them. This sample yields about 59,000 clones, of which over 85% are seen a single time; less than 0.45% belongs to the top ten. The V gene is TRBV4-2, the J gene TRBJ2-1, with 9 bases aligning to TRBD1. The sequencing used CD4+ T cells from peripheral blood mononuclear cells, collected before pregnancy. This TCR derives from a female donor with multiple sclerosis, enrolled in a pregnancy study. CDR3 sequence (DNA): TGTGCCAGCAGCCCAACTGGACAGGGGAACAATGAGCAGTTCTTC. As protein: CASSPTGQGNNEQFF.